This entry describes one T cell receptor beta chain. The data were produced by immunoSEQ multiplex PCR, yet TCRdb's version contains in-frame clones alone and is incomplete. The table has around 76,000 clones, 85% to 90% seen once. This sample is drawn from a study of OX40 agonist ivuxolimab in advanced cancers. Overall study: Anti-PD-1, anti-PD-L1 or anti-CTLA-4 therapy given earlier was allowed, and around 40% had some.

Sampled blood was obtained at baseline, cycle 4 day 1, and cycle 7 day 1. Looked up from germline, CDR1 is LGHNA and CDR2 is YSLEER. The trim removed 0 bases at V and 7 bases at J, leaving 8 bases unmatched. The CDR3 is 17 amino acids. The chain recombines TRBV4-3 with TRBJ2-1; TRBD2 aligns across 11 bases. The sample was CD4+ or CD8+ T cells sorted from blood, taken in a trial of the OX40 agonist ivuxolimab. The TCR sequence derives from an adult with an advanced solid tumor such as melanoma, head and neck, liver or kidney cancer. CDR3 region: CASSQDTASGGRNEQFF. In DNA, the CDR3 is TGCGCCAGCAGCCAAGATACGGCTAGCGGGGGGAGGAATGAGCAGTTCTTC.